The 26 T cell receptor beta chains reported below all come from one sample, sequenced in a study of OX40 agonist ivuxolimab in advanced cancers. This table comes from immunoSEQ multiplex PCR, and its TCRdb copy is limited to in-frame clones, with some not included. The repertoire has some 86,000 clones, around 82% of them found once; the top ten carry about 4%. The sample here was CD4+ or CD8+ T cells sorted from blood, taken in a trial of the OX40 agonist ivuxolimab. The receptor source for this set is an adult with an advanced solid tumor such as melanoma, head and neck, liver or kidney cancer.

This rearrangement joins TRBV6-7 to TRBJ1-5, with unresolved D. TRBV6-7 is known as an ORF, though its function is uncertain. V was clipped by 0 bases and J by 6 bases, with 18 bases between them. The CDR3 is 17 residues long. CDR3 residues: CASSYSNFRREGQPQHF. The CDR3 nucleotides are TGTGCCAGCAGTTACTCGAATTTTCGGCGGGAGGGTCAGCCCCAGCATTTT.

This rearrangement joins TRBV27 to TRBJ2-7; 8 bases agree with TRBD2. Trimming took 11 bases from V and 3 from J; bases not matched to a gene: 9. Germline loops: CDR1 MNHEY, CDR2 SMNVEV (reference sequence). CDR3 size: 13 residues. The CDR3 here is CAAAASGHYEQYF. Here the CDR3 DNA reads TGTGCCGCAGCCGCTAGCGGGCACTACGAGCAGTACTTC.

This clone was picked up one time. The CDR3 DNA follows: TGTGCCAGCAGCTTCGGGGGTGGCGGCACTGAAGCTTTCTTT. This translates into CASSFGGGGTEAFF. The genes are TRBV5-4 and TRBJ1-1; tentative D call: TRBD1 (5 bases). Looked up from germline, CDR1 is SGHNT and CDR2 is YYREEE (reference sequence). The CDR3 spans 14 residues. V was clipped by 2 bases and J by 4 bases, with 12 bases between them. Looking up the rest from reference TRBV5-4 and TRBJ1-1 gives the full variable domain: ETGVTQSPTHLIKTRGQQVTLRCSSQSGHNTVSWYQQALGQGPQFIFQYYREEENGRGNFPPRFSGLQFPNYSSELNVNALELDDSALYLCASSFGGGGTEAFFGQGTRLTVV.

The V and J genes are TRBV27 and TRBJ1-5, with 8 nucleotides matching TRBD1. This CDR3 is built from 15 residues. The germline CDR1 and CDR2 sequences are MNHEY and SMNVEV (reference sequence). The trim removed 5 bases at V and 1 base at J, leaving 4 bases unmatched. CDR3: CASSPQGGSNQPQHF. For the CDR3, the DNA is TGTGCCAGCAGTCCACAGGGGGGAAGCAATCAGCCCCAGCATTTT.

The rearrangement links TRBV5-4 to TRBJ2-5, with D possibly matching TRBD1 (6 bases). V lost 4 bases, J lost 5 bases, and 18 bases lay in between. CDR1 and CDR2 from the germline V gene are SGHNT and YYREEE (reference sequence). CDR3 length equals 15 residues. The CDR3 region has the DNA TGTGCCAGCAGCCCCGATCAGGACAGATCGGAGACCCAGTACTTC. It codes for CASSPDQDRSETQYF.

The genes are TRBV5-5 and TRBJ2-3; TRBD2 agrees at 7 bases. V trimming: 3 bases; J trimming: 1 base; junction bases outside the gene matches: 5. The CDR3 is made up of 15 amino acids. Germline V lookup: CDR1 SGHKS, CDR2 YYEKEE (reference sequence). CDR3 amino acids: CASSWGGGGTDTQYF. In nucleotides, the CDR3 is TGTGCCAGCAGCTGGGGCGGGGGAGGCACAGATACGCAGTATTTT.

The chain is built from TRBV28 and TRBJ2-1; 8 nucleotides match TRBD2. The CDR3 totals 14 residues. The germline V gene encodes CDR1 MDHEN and CDR2 SYDVKM. Germline trimming cut 6 bases from V and 15 bases from J; bases unmatched to any gene: 16. CDR3 amino acids: CASRPPGLVARGFF. Written as DNA, the CDR3 is TGTGCCAGCAGGCCCCCGGGACTAGTGGCCCGCGGGTTCTTC.

The J gene is TRBJ1-4, the V gene TRBV7-9; D gene unclear. Trimming cost V 1 base and J 0 bases, with 12 bases left between them. This CDR3 is built from 17 residues. Germline V CDR1 and CDR2: SEHNR, FQNEAQ (reference sequence). The CDR3 spells CASSLGPGSATNEKLFF. The CDR3 DNA reads as TGTGCCAGCAGCTTAGGGCCGGGGTCCGCAACTAATGAAAAACTGTTTTTT.

The chain is built from TRBV7-2 and TRBJ2-2; possible D gene TRBD2, 5 bases. The CDR3 is made up of 16 amino acids. V was clipped by 1 base and J by 3 bases, with 12 bases between them. The germline V gene has CDR1 SGHTA and CDR2 FQGNSA. The CDR3 bases are TGTGCCAGCAGCTTAGTAAGCGGAGGTGACACCGGGGAGCTGTTTTTT. Amino acid sequence: CASSLVSGGDTGELFF.

The chain combines TRBV10-1 with TRBJ2-3; 8 bases line up with TRBD2. V lost 2 bases and J lost 5; bases outside the gene matches: 6. Germline V CDR1 and CDR2: WNHNN, SYGVQD (reference sequence). This CDR3 comprises 15 residues. CDR3 residues: CASSEGAGDKDTQYF. CDR3 bases: TGCGCCAGCAGTGAGGGAGCGGGAGATAAAGATACGCAGTATTTT.

This CDR3 is CASSPPSGFNYEQYF. Written as DNA, the CDR3 is TGTGCCAGCTCACCACCGAGCGGATTCAACTACGAGCAGTACTTC. The V and J genes are TRBV18 and TRBJ2-7; TRBD2 might be the D (5 bases). The CDR3 is made up of 15 amino acids. Germline V CDR1 and CDR2: KGHSH, LQKENI. V dropped 0 bases and J dropped 3 bases, with 12 bases sitting between them.

The chain recombines TRBV7-9 with TRBJ2-5; D is unresolved. The J call could be wrong; TRBJ2-7 is a better fit for the DNA end. The length of the CDR3 is 12 residues. From germline, CDR1 is SEHNR and CDR2 FQNEAQ (reference sequence). The CDR3 coding sequence is TGTGCCAGCAGCTTAGGGTGGAACGAGCAGTACTTC. It translates to CASSLGWNEQYF.

The chain links TRBV7-9 to TRBJ2-7, with TRBD2 as a possible D gene (5 bases). Deletions cut 6 bases from V and 4 bases from J, with 13 bases between. Germline-derived CDR1 and CDR2 are SEHNR and FQNEAQ (reference sequence). There are 13 residues in the CDR3. CDR3 sequence (DNA): TGTGCCAGCAGTCGAGCGGATAATTACGAGCAGTACTTC. Encoded protein: CASSRADNYEQYF.

The V gene is TRBV28, the J gene TRBJ2-1, with D perhaps matching TRBD2 (6 bases). With 2 bases removed from V and 8 bases from J, the gap between germline ends came to 7 bases. From germline, CDR1 is MDHEN and CDR2 SYDVKM. CDR3 length: 12 amino acids. The CDR3 reads CASSLGEDEQFF. CDR3 DNA sequence: TGTGCCAGCAGTTTAGGGGAGGATGAGCAGTTCTTC.

The gene calls are TRBV5-1 and TRBJ2-2; possibly TRBD1 or TRBD2 for D (5 bases each). This CDR3 spans 14 amino acids. Germline loops: CDR1 SGHRS, CDR2 YFSETQ. The ends were cut back, 0 bases at V and 5 bases at J, with 8 bases in the middle. The CDR3 bases are TGCGCCAGCAGCTTGGCCGAGGGGACCGGGGAGCTGTTTTTT. Its translation: CASSLAEGTGELFF.

This clone appeared a few times. The J gene is TRBJ2-3, the V gene TRBV9; no clear D. CDR3 size: 14 residues. V lost 0 bases and J lost 2, with 7 bases in between. Per the germline V gene, CDR1 is SGDLS and CDR2 is YYNGEE. This CDR3 is CASSVGLHTDTQYF. DNA for the CDR3: TGTGCCAGCAGCGTAGGGCTTCACACAGATACGCAGTATTTT.

V usage is TRBV15 and J usage is TRBJ1-2; unclear D gene. V was cut by 5 bases and J by 4 bases, with 17 bases left in between. CDR3 length: 15 residues. Germline lookup yields CDR1 LNHNV and CDR2 YYDKDF (reference sequence). CDR3 DNA sequence: TGTGCCACCAGCCCCAACGGCAGATTCCCCTATGGCTACACCTTC. Protein: CATSPNGRFPYGYTF.

V gene TRBV5-1 combines with J gene TRBJ2-5; the match to TRBD2 covers 11 bases. The CDR3 loop spans 16 amino acids. V gave up 5 bases and J gave up 4 bases; unmatched junction bases: 10. CDR1 is SGHRS and CDR2 is YFSETQ in the germline V gene. The CDR3 sequence is CASSSGGLAGGETQYF. The CDR3 nucleotides are TGCGCCAGCAGTTCGGGGGGGCTAGCGGGAGGAGAGACCCAGTACTTC.

The genes are TRBV7-2 and TRBJ2-3; tentatively, D is TRBD2 (5 bases). Germline-derived CDR1 and CDR2 are SGHTA and FQGNSA. This CDR3 contains 16 residues. V was cut by 5 bases and J by 4 bases, with 19 bases left in between. The chain's CDR3 is CASSRKTTRGADTQYF. CDR3 nucleotides: TGTGCCAGCAGCCGAAAGACTACCCGGGGAGCAGATACGCAGTATTTT.

The chain employs TRBV6-5 and TRBJ2-7; 10 positions match TRBD1. The CDR3 has 14 residues. Germline V gives CDR1 MNHEY, CDR2 SVGAGI. The V and J ends lost 4 bases and 5 bases, in that order; junction bases with no gene match: 5. The CDR3 loop is CASSSGQGTHEQYF. The CDR3 DNA sequence: TGTGCCAGCAGTTCGGGACAGGGGACCCACGAGCAGTACTTC.

This clone was seen only once. The chain has TRBV19 and TRBJ2-7; 9 bases are shared with TRBD1. V dropped 5 bases and J dropped 4; count of bases not matched to a gene: 6. The CDR3 is 14 amino acids. Germline lookup yields CDR1 LNHDA and CDR2 SQIVND (reference sequence). The CDR3 region is CASSAIGTGYEQYF. CDR3 nucleotide sequence: TGTGCCAGTAGTGCGATCGGGACAGGGTACGAGCAGTACTTC.

The rearrangement links TRBV28 to TRBJ2-1; no reliable D call. The CDR3 sequence is 12 residues long. Looked up from germline, CDR1 is MDHEN and CDR2 is SYDVKM. V was clipped by 6 bases and J by 12 bases, with 15 bases between them. The CDR3 region has the DNA TGTGCCAGCAGCCTATCATCCCCAAGGCAGTTCTTC. This codes for CASSLSSPRQFF.

The chain carries TRBV5-1 and TRBJ2-7, with 11 bases that match TRBD1. V was pared by 2 bases and J by 4 bases, with 5 bases of the junction left unmatched. Looked up from germline, CDR1 is SGHRS and CDR2 is YFSETQ. The CDR3 spans 15 residues. DNA for the CDR3: TGCGCCAGCAGCTTCGTAGGACAGGGGGCATACGAGCAGTACTTC. Amino acids: CASSFVGQGAYEQYF. Drawing the rest from reference TRBV5-1 and TRBJ2-7, the complete variable domain is KAGVTQTPRYLIKTRGQQVTLSCSPISGHRSVSWYQQTPGQGLQFLFEYFSETQRNKGNFPGRFSGRQFSNSRSEMNVSTLELGDSALYLCASSFVGQGAYEQYFGPGTRLTVT.

J is TRBJ2-6 and V is TRBV27, with D unclear. This CDR3 comprises 14 residues. CDR1 and CDR2 (germline): MNHEY, SMNVEV (reference sequence). Deletions cut 4 bases from V and 2 bases from J, with 6 bases between. The CDR3, as DNA: TGTGCCAGCAGTTCCTATACTGGGGCCAACGTCCTGACTTTC. Protein: CASSSYTGANVLTF.

This clone has more than one count but fewer than ten. The rearrangement joins TRBV11-2 to TRBJ2-1; D may be TRBD2 (6 bases). Germline V CDR1 and CDR2: SGHAT, FQNNGV. Trimming removed 5 bases from V and 8 bases from J, with 19 bases in between. The CDR3 is 15 residues long. CDR3 nucleotides: TGTGCCAGCAGCCCAGAGCGGGCGGGCCTGGATGAGCAGTTCTTC. As protein: CASSPERAGLDEQFF.

This clone came up a few times. The rearrangement uses TRBV27 and TRBJ2-7, with 7 bases identical to TRBD1. This CDR3 comprises 13 residues. CDR1 is MNHEY and CDR2 is SMNVEV in the germline V gene (reference sequence). The V and J ends lost 2 bases and 3 bases, in that order; junction bases with no gene match: 1. CDR3 DNA sequence: TGTGCCAGCAGTTTAGGGGACAGCTACGAGCAGTACTTC. It encodes CASSLGDSYEQYF.